This TCR beta chain is from a study of T-cell memory formation after mild COVID-19. For the study at large: Across donors, TCR clusters were largely donor specific. Study findings and constraints: The pre-infection memory compartment contained some responding clones, suggesting cross-reactive memory joined. The CD4+ clones that contracted clustered mainly within CM and EM, and the CD8+ clones concentrated in EMRA.

cDNA libraries for TCR alpha and TCR beta, carrying sample barcodes and UMIs, came from 5'RACE with constant-segment primers. MiXCR was run by TCRdb on the 5' RACE reads, yielding one entry per CDR3 protein. Altogether about 190,000 distinct CDR3 sequences are present, around 17% being singletons, with the ten largest covering 2.4%. This CDR3 is 16 amino acids long. Trimming pared 4 bases from V and 4 bases from J, leaving 17 bases between. Germline V lookup: CDR1 MGHRA, CDR2 YSYEKL. In regard to this clonotype: The target antigen is unknown.

The V gene is TRBV4-1, the J gene TRBJ1-5; the D gene is possibly TRBD1 (5 bases). The receptor was derived from an adult woman who had mild COVID-19 (a few samples of this study predate the infection). Cell type and time point are not known. Sequenced: PBMCs or a T cell subset sorted from them (not recorded which). The CDR3: CASSPHLGGGNQPQHF. The CDR3 DNA is TGCGCCAGCAGCCCCCATCTGGGGGGAGGGAATCAGCCCCAGCATTTT.